These 6 T cell receptor beta chains were sequenced from one sample in a study of shared clonotypes between healthy human individuals. TCRdb keeps only in-frame clones here, not all; method: immunoSEQ multiplex PCR. The sample has 190,000 or so clones; 66% are singletons. Sequencing was performed on memory CD4+ T cells sorted from blood. Subset here: CD45RA-negative fraction. The receptors shown here come from a young man in good health.

V gene TRBV10-3 combines with J gene TRBJ2-1; TRBD2 matches 7 bases. The V segment lost 2 bases and the J segment 5 bases; nucleotides outside the gene matches: 6. Germline lookup yields CDR1 ENHRY and CDR2 SYGVKD. The CDR3 is 15 amino acids. The CDR3 nucleotides read TGTGCCATCAGTGAGCAAGCGGGGCTTAACAATGAGCAGTTCTTC. Protein: CAISEQAGLNNEQFF.

The V call is TRBV7-9, the J call TRBJ2-1, with TRBD2 identical over 8 bases. CDR1 is SEHNR, CDR2 FQNEAQ, per germline (reference sequence). V trimming: 2 bases; J trimming: 7 bases; junction bases outside the gene matches: 13. This CDR3 is built from 17 residues. The DNA for the CDR3 is TGTGCCAGCAGCTTATCGATGGTCGGGAGGGCCCTAAATGAGCAGTTCTTC. Translating gives CASSLSMVGRALNEQFF.

The chain links TRBV9 to TRBJ2-7, with 8 bases aligning to TRBD2. Trimming at V came to 4 bases and at J to 6 bases, leaving 21 bases not matched to a gene. Germline-derived CDR1 and CDR2 are SGDLS and YYNGEE. This CDR3 is built from 18 residues. DNA for the CDR3: TGTGCCAGCAGCCCCCTTCACAGGCGGGAGGTCTTAGGGCTCGAGCAGTACTTC. Residues: CASSPLHRREVLGLEQYF.

This rearrangement joins TRBV6-5 to TRBJ2-3; D gene ambiguous. Deletions cut 6 bases from V and 6 bases from J, with 16 bases between. The CDR3 is 14 amino acids. Germline CDR1 MNHEY, CDR2 SVGAGI. The CDR3 DNA sequence: TGTGCCAGCAGCCCGGGTCGAAGTTCGGATACGCAGTATTTT. It specifies CASSPGRSSDTQYF.

The chain uses TRBV4-2 and TRBJ2-7; a possible D gene is TRBD1 (6 bases). The CDR3 runs 15 residues. CDR1 LGHNA and CDR2 YNFKEQ come from the germline V gene. Between the trimmed V and J ends, which lost 5 bases and 0 bases, there was a span of 14 bases. Here the CDR3 reads CASSFTRGSSYEQYF. CDR3 nucleotides: TGTGCCAGCAGCTTTACCAGGGGAAGCTCCTACGAGCAGTACTTC.

CDR3 protein: CASSLAKQGWTDTQYF. CDR3 sequence (DNA): TGTGCCAGCAGCTTAGCTAAACAGGGGTGGACAGATACGCAGTATTTT. The rearrangement links TRBV7-9 to TRBJ2-3; 7 bases match TRBD1. V was clipped by 0 bases and J by 3 bases; unmatched bases: 6. The CDR3 is 16 residues long. Germline CDR1 is SEHNR and CDR2 is FQNEAQ (reference sequence).